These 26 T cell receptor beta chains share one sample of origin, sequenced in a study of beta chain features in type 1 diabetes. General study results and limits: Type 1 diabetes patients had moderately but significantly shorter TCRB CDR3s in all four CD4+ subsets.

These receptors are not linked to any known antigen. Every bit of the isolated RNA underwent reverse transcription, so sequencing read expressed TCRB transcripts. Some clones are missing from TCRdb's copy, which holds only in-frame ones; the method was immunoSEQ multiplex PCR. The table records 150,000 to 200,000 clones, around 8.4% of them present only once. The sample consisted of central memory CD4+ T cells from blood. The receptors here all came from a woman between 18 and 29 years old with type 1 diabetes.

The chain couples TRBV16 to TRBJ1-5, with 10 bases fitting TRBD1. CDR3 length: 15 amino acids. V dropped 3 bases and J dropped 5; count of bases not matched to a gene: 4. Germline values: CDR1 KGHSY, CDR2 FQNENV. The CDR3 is CASSQTTGGYQPQHF. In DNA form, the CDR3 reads TGTGCCAGCAGCCAGACGACAGGGGGCTATCAGCCCCAGCATTTT.

The CDR3 DNA follows: TGTGCCAGCAGTGTTCAGAACACTGAAGCTTTCTTT. The encoded protein is CASSVQNTEAFF. The genes are TRBV6-1 and TRBJ1-1; D gene ambiguous. CDR1 is MNHNS, CDR2 SASEGT, per germline. This CDR3 is 12 amino acids long. Trimming stripped 4 bases from V and 1 base from J, with 4 bases between.

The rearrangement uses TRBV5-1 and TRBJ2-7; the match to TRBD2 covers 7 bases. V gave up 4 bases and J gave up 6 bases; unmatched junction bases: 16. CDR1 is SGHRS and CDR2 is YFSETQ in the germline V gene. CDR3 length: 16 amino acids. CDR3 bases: TGCGCCAGCAGCAATGCGGCTCTAGCGGTGGGCGTCGAGCAGTACTTC. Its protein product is CASSNAALAVGVEQYF.

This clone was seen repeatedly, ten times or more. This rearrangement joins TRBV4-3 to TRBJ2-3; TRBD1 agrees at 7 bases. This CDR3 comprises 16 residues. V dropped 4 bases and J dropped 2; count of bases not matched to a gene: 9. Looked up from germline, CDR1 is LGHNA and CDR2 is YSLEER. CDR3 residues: CASSLKGARTTDTQYF. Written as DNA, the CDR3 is TGCGCCAGCAGCCTAAAGGGGGCGAGGACCACAGATACGCAGTATTTT.

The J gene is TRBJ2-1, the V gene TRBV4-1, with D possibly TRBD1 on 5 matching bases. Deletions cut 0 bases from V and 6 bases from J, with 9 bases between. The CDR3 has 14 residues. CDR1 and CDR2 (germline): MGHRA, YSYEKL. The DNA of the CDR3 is TGCGCCAGCAGCCAAGAAAGGCAGGGCAATGAGCAGTTCTTC. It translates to CASSQERQGNEQFF.

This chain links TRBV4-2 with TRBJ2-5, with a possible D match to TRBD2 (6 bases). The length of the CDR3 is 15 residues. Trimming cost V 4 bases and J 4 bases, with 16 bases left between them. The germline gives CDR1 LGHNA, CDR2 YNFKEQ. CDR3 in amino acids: CASSPRGGAGETQYF. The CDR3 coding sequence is TGTGCCAGCAGCCCACGAGGAGGGGCGGGAGAGACCCAGTACTTC.

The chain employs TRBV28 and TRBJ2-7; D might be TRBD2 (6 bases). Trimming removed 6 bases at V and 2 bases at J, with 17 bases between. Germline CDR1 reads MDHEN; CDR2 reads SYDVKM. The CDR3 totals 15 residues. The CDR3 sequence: CASRSPGGNTYEQYF. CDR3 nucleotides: TGTGCCAGCAGATCCCCCGGGGGTAACACCTACGAGCAGTACTTC.

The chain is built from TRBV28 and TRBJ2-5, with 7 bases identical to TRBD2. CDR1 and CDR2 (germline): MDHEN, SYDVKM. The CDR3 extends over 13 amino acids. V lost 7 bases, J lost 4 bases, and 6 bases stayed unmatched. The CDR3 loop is CASNGGGGETQYF. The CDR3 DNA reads TGTGCCAGCAACGGTGGCGGGGGAGAGACCCAGTACTTC.

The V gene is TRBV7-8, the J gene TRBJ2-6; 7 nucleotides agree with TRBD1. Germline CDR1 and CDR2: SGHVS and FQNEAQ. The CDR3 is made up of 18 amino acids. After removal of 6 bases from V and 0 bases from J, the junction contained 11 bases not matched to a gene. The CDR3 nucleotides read TGTGCCAGCAGTCGCATCCGGGACAGAGGCTCTGGGGCCAACGTCCTGACTTTC. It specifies CASSRIRDRGSGANVLTF.

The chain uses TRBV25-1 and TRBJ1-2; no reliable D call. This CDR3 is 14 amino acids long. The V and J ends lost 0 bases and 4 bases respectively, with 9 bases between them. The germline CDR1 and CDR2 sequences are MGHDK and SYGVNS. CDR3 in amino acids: CASSEYGQSYGYTF. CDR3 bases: TGTGCCAGCAGTGAATATGGGCAGTCCTATGGCTACACCTTC.

CDR3 DNA sequence: TGTGCCAGTAGTATGGACAGGGTGGGCGGGGAGCTGTTTTTT. The encoded protein is CASSMDRVGGELFF. The chain has TRBV19 and TRBJ2-2, with TRBD1 identical over 8 bases. In germline, CDR1 is LNHDA, CDR2 SQIVND (reference sequence). V lost 3 bases, J lost 7 bases, and 4 bases stayed unmatched. The CDR3 has 14 amino acids.

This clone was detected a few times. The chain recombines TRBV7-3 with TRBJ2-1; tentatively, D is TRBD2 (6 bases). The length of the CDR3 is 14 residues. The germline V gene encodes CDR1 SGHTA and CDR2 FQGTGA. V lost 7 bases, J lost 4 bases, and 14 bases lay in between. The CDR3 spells CASKGSGSYNEQFF. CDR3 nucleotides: TGTGCCAGCAAGGGAAGCGGGTCTTACAATGAGCAGTTCTTC.

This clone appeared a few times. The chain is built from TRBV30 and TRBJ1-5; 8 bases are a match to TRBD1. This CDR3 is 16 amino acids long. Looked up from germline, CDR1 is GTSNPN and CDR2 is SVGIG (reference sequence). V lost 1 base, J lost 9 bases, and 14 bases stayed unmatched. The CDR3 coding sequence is TGTGCCTGGAGTGCCGGGACAGGCTCATTCGGTCGGCCCCAGCATTTT. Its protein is CAWSAGTGSFGRPQHF.

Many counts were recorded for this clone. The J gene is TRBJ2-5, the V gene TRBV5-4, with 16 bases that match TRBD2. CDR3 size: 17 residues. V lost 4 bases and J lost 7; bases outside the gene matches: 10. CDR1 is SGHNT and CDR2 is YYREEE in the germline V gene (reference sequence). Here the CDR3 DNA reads TGTGCCAGCAGCGAGGGACTAGCGGGGGGGGCTCGCGGGACCCAGTACTTC. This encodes CASSEGLAGGARGTQYF.

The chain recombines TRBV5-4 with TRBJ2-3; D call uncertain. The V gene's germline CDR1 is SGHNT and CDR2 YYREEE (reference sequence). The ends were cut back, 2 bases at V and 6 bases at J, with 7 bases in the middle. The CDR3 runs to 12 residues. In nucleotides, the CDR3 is TGTGCCAGCAGCTTAACTTGGGATACGCAGTATTTT. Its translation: CASSLTWDTQYF.

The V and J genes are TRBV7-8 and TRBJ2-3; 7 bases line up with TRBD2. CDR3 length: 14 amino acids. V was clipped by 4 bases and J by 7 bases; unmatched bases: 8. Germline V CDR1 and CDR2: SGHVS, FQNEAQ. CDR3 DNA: TGTGCCAGCAGCTCAGCGGGGCGCACGAATACGCAGTATTTT. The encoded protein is CASSSAGRTNTQYF.

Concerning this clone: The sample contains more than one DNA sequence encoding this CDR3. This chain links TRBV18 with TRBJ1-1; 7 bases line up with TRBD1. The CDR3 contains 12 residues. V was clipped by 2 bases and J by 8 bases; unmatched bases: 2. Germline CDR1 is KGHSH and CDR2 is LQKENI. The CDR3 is CASSPWDSEAFF. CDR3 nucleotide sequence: TGTGCCAGCTCACCATGGGACAGCGAAGCTTTCTTT.

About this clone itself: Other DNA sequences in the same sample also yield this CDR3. CDR3 coding DNA: TGCAGCGTTGACGGAGGAGGCGACGAGCAGTACTTC. Its protein is CSVDGGGDEQYF. The chain is built from TRBV29-1 and TRBJ2-7; weak D call: TRBD2 (5 bases). CDR1 is SQVTM, CDR2 ANQGSEA, per germline. CDR3 length equals 12 residues. Trimming left V 3 bases short and J 5 bases short, with 11 bases between.

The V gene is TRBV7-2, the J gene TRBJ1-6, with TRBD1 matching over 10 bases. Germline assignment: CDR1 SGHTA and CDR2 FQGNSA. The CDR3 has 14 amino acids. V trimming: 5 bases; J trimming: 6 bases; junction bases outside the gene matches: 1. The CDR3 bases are TGTGCCAGCAGCGGGACAGGGGTTAATTCACCCCTCCACTTT. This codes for CASSGTGVNSPLHF.

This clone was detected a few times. The CDR3 spells CASSVGGGGTGIETQYF. CDR3 DNA: TGTGCCAGCAGCGTAGGTGGGGGCGGGACAGGAATTGAGACCCAGTACTTC. This chain uses TRBV9 with TRBJ2-5; 8 bases line up with TRBD1. After removal of 0 bases from V and 5 bases from J, the junction contained 12 bases not matched to a gene. There are 17 residues in the CDR3. The germline V gene encodes CDR1 SGDLS and CDR2 YYNGEE.

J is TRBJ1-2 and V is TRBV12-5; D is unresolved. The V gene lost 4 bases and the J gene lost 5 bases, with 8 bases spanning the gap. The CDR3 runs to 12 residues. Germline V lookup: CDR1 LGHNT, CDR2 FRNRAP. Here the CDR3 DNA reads TGTGCTAGTGGTTCCGATACTTATGGCTACACCTTC. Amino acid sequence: CASGSDTYGYTF.

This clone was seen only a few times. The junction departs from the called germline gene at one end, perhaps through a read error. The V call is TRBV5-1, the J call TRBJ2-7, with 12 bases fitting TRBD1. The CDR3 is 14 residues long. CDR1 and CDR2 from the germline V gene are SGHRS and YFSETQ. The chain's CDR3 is CASSLAVGTGGVHF. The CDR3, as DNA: TGCGCCAGCAGCTTGGCCGTCGGGACAGGGGGCGTACACTTC.

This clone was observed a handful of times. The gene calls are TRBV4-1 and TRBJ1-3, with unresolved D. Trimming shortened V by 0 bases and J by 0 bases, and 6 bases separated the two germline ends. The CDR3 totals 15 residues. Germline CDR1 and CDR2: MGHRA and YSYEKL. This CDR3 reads CASSQDANSGNTIYF. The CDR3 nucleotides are TGCGCCAGCAGCCAAGATGCTAACTCTGGAAACACCATATATTTT.

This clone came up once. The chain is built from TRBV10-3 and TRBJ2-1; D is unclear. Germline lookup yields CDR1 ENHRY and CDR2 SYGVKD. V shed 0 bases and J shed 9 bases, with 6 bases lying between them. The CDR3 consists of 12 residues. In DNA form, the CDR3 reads TGTGCCATCAGTGAGTCGAGAGGTGAGCAGTTCTTC. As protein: CAISESRGEQFF.

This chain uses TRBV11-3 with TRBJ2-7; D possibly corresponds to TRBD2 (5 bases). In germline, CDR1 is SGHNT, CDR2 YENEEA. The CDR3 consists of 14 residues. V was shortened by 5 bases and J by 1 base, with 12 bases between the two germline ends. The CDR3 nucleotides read TGTGCCAGCAGCGTCTCACTAGAGTCCTACGAGCAGTACTTC. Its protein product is CASSVSLESYEQYF.

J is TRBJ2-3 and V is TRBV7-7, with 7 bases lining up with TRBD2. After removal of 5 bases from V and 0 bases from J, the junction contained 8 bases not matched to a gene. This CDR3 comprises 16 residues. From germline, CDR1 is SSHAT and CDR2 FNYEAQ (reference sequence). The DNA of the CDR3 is TGTGCCAGCAGCCCTAGGGCAGCGGGGAGCACAGATACGCAGTATTTT. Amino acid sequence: CASSPRAAGSTDTQYF. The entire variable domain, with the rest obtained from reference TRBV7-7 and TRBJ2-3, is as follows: GAGVSQSPRYKVTKRGQDVTLRCDPISSHATLYWYQQALGQGPEFLTYFNYEAQPDKSGLPSDRFSAERPEGSISTLTIQRTEQRDSAMYRCASSPRAAGSTDTQYFGPGTRLTVL.